These 17 T cell receptor beta chains were all obtained from the same sample, sequenced in a study of a mutant IDH1 vaccine in newly diagnosed glioma. Data came from immunoSEQ multiplex PCR; TCRdb stores just in-frame clones and leaves some out. The table has roughly 10,000 clones, 70% to 90% seen once. No antigen has been assigned to these receptors. Documented time point: week 23, last vaccination. Vaccinated patients received 300 ug of mutant IDH1 20-mer peptide per dose, with topical imiquimod. Sequenced material: PBMCs, taken from a glioma patient whose treatment included an IDH1 peptide vaccine. The receptors come from a woman in her thirties or forties with glioma. Some clones in this sample may be carry-over from other donors' samples.

The count of this clone is one. The V call is TRBV19, the J call TRBJ2-1; TRBD2 matches at 7 bases. CDR1 LNHDA and CDR2 SQIVND come from the germline V gene (reference sequence). V lost 5 bases, J lost 0 bases, and 7 bases stayed unmatched. The CDR3 contains 16 residues. CDR3: CASSALAESSYNEQFF. CDR3 DNA sequence: TGTGCCAGTAGTGCTCTAGCGGAAAGCTCCTACAATGAGCAGTTCTTC.

In this sample, this clone turned up once. The chain recombines TRBV9 with TRBJ1-2; TRBD1 is a possible D gene (5 bases). V was trimmed by 3 bases and J by 3 bases, leaving 15 bases between them. The CDR3 consists of 15 residues. The germline V gene encodes CDR1 SGDLS and CDR2 YYNGEE. The CDR3 loop reads CASSEGSDPYYGYTF. The DNA of the CDR3 is TGTGCCAGCAGCGAGGGGAGCGACCCTTACTATGGCTACACCTTC.

About this clone: The junction departs from germline at one end; a sequencing error may be responsible. The chain employs TRBV5-8 and TRBJ1-2; a weak D match, TRBD1 (5 bases). Germline CDR1 and CDR2: SGHTS and YDEGEE. This CDR3 has 13 amino acids. CDR3 amino acids: CASSRDRDYGCTF. Here the CDR3 DNA reads TGTGCCAGCAGCCGCGACAGAGACTATGGCTGCACCTTC.

CDR3 region: CASSTGERQGTGANVLTF. The CDR3 DNA follows: TGTGCCAGTAGTACAGGAGAGCGACAGGGAACTGGGGCCAACGTCCTGACTTTC. The J gene is TRBJ2-6, the V gene TRBV19, with 7 bases aligning to TRBD1. With V trimmed by 4 bases and J by 2 bases, 11 bases remained unmatched. The CDR3 is made up of 18 amino acids. The germline V gene has CDR1 LNHDA and CDR2 SQIVND (reference sequence).

This chain links TRBV10-2 with TRBJ2-1; the match to TRBD2 covers 13 bases. The CDR3 is made up of 21 amino acids. V shed 6 bases and J 2 bases; nucleotides not matched to a gene: 19. Germline V gene lookup returns CDR1 WSHSY and CDR2 SAAADI. CDR3 nucleotide sequence: TGCGCCAGCAGGGAACGTACACCGGGACTAGCGGGGATACTCGCCTACAATGAGCAGTTCTTC. Its translation is CASRERTPGLAGILAYNEQFF.

The rearrangement links TRBV5-1 to TRBJ1-5; the D is unclear. V lost 0 bases and J 7 bases, leaving 11 bases between the germline ends. CDR1 SGHRS and CDR2 YFSETQ come from the germline V gene. The CDR3 runs to 14 residues. DNA for the CDR3: TGCGCCAGCAGCTTGGGGACGGCTAGCCAGCCCCAGCATTTT. Its protein is CASSLGTASQPQHF.

This chain links TRBV28 with TRBJ1-2; D is possibly TRBD1 (6 bases). V was shortened by 0 bases and J by 8 bases, with 13 bases between the two germline ends. Per the germline V gene, CDR1 is MDHEN and CDR2 is SYDVKM. This CDR3 spans 14 amino acids. The CDR3 loop is CASSLWAGERGYTF. The CDR3 DNA reads TGTGCCAGCAGTTTATGGGCAGGGGAGCGGGGCTACACCTTC.

The chain couples TRBV6-1 to TRBJ2-1, with a tentative D call TRBD2 (6 bases). CDR3 length: 11 residues. Per the germline V gene, CDR1 is MNHNS and CDR2 is SASEGT. Trimming left V 2 bases short and J 10 bases short, with 6 bases between. The CDR3 reads CASSELAEQFF. CDR3 in DNA: TGTGCCAGCAGTGAACTAGCGGAGCAGTTCTTC.

This sequence joins TRBV6-1 and TRBJ2-7, with D perhaps matching TRBD1 (5 bases). This CDR3 contains 13 residues. Germline assignment: CDR1 MNHNS and CDR2 SASEGT. Trimming removed 8 bases from V and 1 base from J, with 12 bases in between. Written as DNA, the CDR3 is TGTGCCAGCGACAGTCTAAATTCCTACGAGCAGTACTTC. This sequence encodes CASDSLNSYEQYF.

The genes are TRBV5-8 and TRBJ1-5; 9 positions match TRBD1. Germline V gene data show CDR1 as SGHTS and CDR2 as YDEGEE. The CDR3 sequence is 17 residues long. V shed 1 base, J shed 9 bases, and the junction held 14 bases outside the gene matches. This chain's CDR3 is CASSLHVGTGQVRPQHF. CDR3 DNA: TGTGCCAGCAGCTTGCACGTCGGGACAGGGCAGGTGAGGCCCCAGCATTTT. The variable domain in full, completed from reference TRBV5-8 and TRBJ1-5, reads EAGVTQSPTHLIKTRGQQATLRCSPISGHTSVYWYQQALGLGLQFLLWYDEGEERNRGNFPPRFSGRQFPNYSSELNVNALELEDSALYLCASSLHVGTGQVRPQHFGDGTRLSIL.

The chain links TRBV7-9 to TRBJ1-4; no clear D. Germline CDR1 SEHNR, CDR2 FQNEAQ (reference sequence). The CDR3 runs to 15 residues. V lost 4 bases, J lost 8 bases, and 17 bases lay in between. CDR3 protein: CASSSTDPSEEKLFF. CDR3 in DNA: TGTGCCAGCAGCTCGACGGATCCATCCGAGGAAAAACTGTTTTTT.

The chain carries TRBV13 and TRBJ2-7, with D perhaps matching TRBD1 or TRBD2 (5 bases each). V lost 5 bases, J lost 3 bases, and 17 bases lay in between. CDR3 size: 15 residues. Germline V gene data show CDR1 as PRHDT and CDR2 as FYEKMQ (reference sequence). In nucleotides, the CDR3 is TGTGCCAGCAGCCCCCCCCCGTCGGGGCTCTACGAGCAGTACTTC. This encodes CASSPPPSGLYEQYF.

CDR3 coding DNA: TGTGCCAGCAGCTCTCCGGGACAGGGCACAGATACGCAGTATTTT. Its translation: CASSSPGQGTDTQYF. The rearrangement joins TRBV5-5 to TRBJ2-3; TRBD1 matches 8 bases. In germline, CDR1 is SGHKS, CDR2 YYEKEE (reference sequence). J was trimmed by 1 base and V by 3 bases; bases with no gene match: 4. This CDR3 contains 15 residues.

The chain recombines TRBV5-6 with TRBJ2-1; perhaps TRBD1 as D (6 bases). Per germline, CDR1 SGHDT and CDR2 YYEEEE. This CDR3 has 14 amino acids. V gave up 0 bases and J gave up 5 bases, with 9 bases separating them. CDR3 DNA: TGTGCCAGCAGCTTGGTGGACAGAGACAATGAGCAGTTCTTC. Amino acid sequence: CASSLVDRDNEQFF.

J is TRBJ2-7 and V is TRBV18; 8 nucleotides match TRBD1. Germline assignment: CDR1 KGHSH and CDR2 LQKENI. V dropped 2 bases and J dropped 0; count of bases not matched to a gene: 6. The CDR3 has 16 amino acids. CDR3 DNA sequence: TGTGCCAGCTCACCATCAGGGGGCGCGAGCTCCTACGAGCAGTACTTC. Translated, it gives CASSPSGGASSYEQYF. Full variable domain (remainder filled in from reference TRBV18 and TRBJ2-7): NAGVMQNPRHLVRRRGQEARLRCSPMKGHSHVYWYRQLPEEGLKFMVYLQKENIIDESGMPKERFSAEFPKEGPSILRIQQVVRGDSAAYFCASSPSGGASSYEQYFGPGTRLTVT.

DNA of the CDR3: TGTGCCAGCAGTGAGGGACAGGGGTACCCTGGCTACACCTTC. This encodes CASSEGQGYPGYTF. This rearrangement joins TRBV6-5 to TRBJ1-2, with TRBD1 identical over 10 bases. Germline V gene sequence: CDR1 MNHEY, CDR2 SVGAGI. CDR3 length: 14 residues. V lost 5 bases to trimming and J lost 7 bases; unmatched junction nucleotides: 7.

This rearrangement joins TRBV2 to TRBJ1-2; possibly TRBD1 for D (5 bases). This CDR3 comprises 15 residues. V was clipped by 5 bases and J by 3 bases, with 16 bases between them. Per germline, CDR1 SNHLY and CDR2 FYNNEI. The CDR3 loop reads CASSQIRVQDYGYTF. In nucleotides, the CDR3 is TGTGCCAGCAGTCAAATCAGGGTTCAGGACTATGGCTACACCTTC.